This T cell receptor (beta chain) came from a study of Ad26.COV2.S vaccination and SARS-CoV-2 variants. Noted treatment: some 20 received Ad26.COV2.S at low or high dose, single or two shots; 5 received placebo; per-sample allocation not given. Specimens were obtained on day 63 following the first vaccine or placebo injection. It was Wuhan-strain SARS-CoV-2 spike that the Ad26 vaccine vector expressed. This CDR3 contains 15 residues. Germline values: CDR1 DFQATT, CDR2 SNEGSKA (reference sequence). V lost 3 bases and J lost 0, with 14 bases in between. Sequencing used immunoSEQ multiplex PCR; TCRdb keeps in-frame clones, though not all of them. This table has hundreds of thousands of clones, 89% appearing once.

The sequence was collected from a person between 18 and 59 years old who received the Ad26.COV2.S COVID-19 vaccine or a placebo. This chain connects TRBV20-1 to TRBJ1-1; D may be TRBD1 (5 bases). This specimen was peripheral blood, taken in a trial of Ad26.COV2.S vaccine versus placebo. The CDR3 reads CSASMWDGMNTEAFF. The CDR3 DNA follows: TGCAGTGCTAGTATGTGGGACGGCATGAACACTGAAGCTTTCTTT.